The 27 T cell receptor beta chains listed next were all sequenced from one sample in a study of cytomegalovirus exposure and HLA in healthy donors. The PCR contained 60 Vbeta and 13 Jbeta primers. TCRdb's copy holds only in-frame clones and misses some; the assay was immunoSEQ multiplex PCR. The sample lists more than 150,000 clones; roughly 80% were seen once. The material sequenced was PBMCs. Source of these receptors: a male donor in good health and CMV-seronegative.

This sequence joins TRBV5-1 and TRBJ1-4; TRBD1 is a possible D gene (6 bases). The V gene's germline CDR1 is SGHRS and CDR2 YFSETQ. V was clipped by 4 bases and J by 4 bases, with 11 bases between them. The length of the CDR3 is 14 residues. CDR3 coding DNA: TGCGCCAGCAGCAGGGACATGTATAATGAAAAACTGTTTTTT. Encoded protein: CASSRDMYNEKLFF.

The rearrangement links TRBV27 to TRBJ2-7, with 9 bases identical to TRBD1. Germline V CDR1 and CDR2: MNHEY, SMNVEV (reference sequence). The CDR3 covers 14 residues. V dropped 5 bases and J dropped 3; count of bases not matched to a gene: 5. The CDR3 loop reads CASSTTTGGYEQYF. The CDR3, as DNA: TGTGCCAGCAGTACAACGACAGGGGGCTACGAGCAGTACTTC.

The chain recombines TRBV19 with TRBJ1-2; 8 bases line up with TRBD1. From germline, CDR1 is LNHDA and CDR2 SQIVND (reference sequence). The CDR3 runs to 14 residues. The V gene end was trimmed by 5 bases and the J gene end by 2 bases; junction bases not matched to a gene: 4. This chain's CDR3 is CASSRDRTNYGYTF. CDR3 nucleotides: TGTGCCAGTAGTCGGGACAGGACGAACTATGGCTACACCTTC.

The chain has TRBV27 and TRBJ1-2; TRBD1 might be the D (6 bases). Germline V gives CDR1 MNHEY, CDR2 SMNVEV (reference sequence). Trimming took 0 bases from V and 2 from J, leaving 10 bases between them. This CDR3 is built from 15 residues. In DNA form, the CDR3 reads TGTGCCAGCAGTTTATCGGGGGGGCCCAACTATGGCTACACCTTC. Protein product: CASSLSGGPNYGYTF.

The J gene is TRBJ1-5, the V gene TRBV27; D is perhaps TRBD1 (5 bases). V was cut by 2 bases and J by 6 bases, with 11 bases left in between. Germline loops: CDR1 MNHEY, CDR2 SMNVEV (reference sequence). This CDR3 contains 14 residues. The DNA for the CDR3 is TGTGCCAGCAGTTTAGCGCAGGGCTTTCAGCCCCAGCATTTT. Amino acid sequence: CASSLAQGFQPQHF.

This sequence joins TRBV7-2 and TRBJ2-2; maybe TRBD2 (7 bases). With 2 bases removed from V and 6 bases from J, the gap between germline ends came to 13 bases. Germline CDR1 is SGHTA and CDR2 is FQGNSA. CDR3 length: 15 residues. CDR3 in amino acids: CASSLFLRGPGELFF. DNA for the CDR3: TGTGCCAGCAGCTTATTTTTGCGGGGGCCCGGGGAGCTGTTTTTT.

V and J are TRBV30 and TRBJ2-5; no firm D call. V gave up 2 bases and J gave up 2 bases, with 6 bases separating them. The CDR3 consists of 12 residues. Germline CDR1 is GTSNPN and CDR2 is SVGIG (reference sequence). CDR3 sequence: CAWSILQETQYF. As DNA, the CDR3 is TGTGCCTGGAGTATTCTACAAGAGACCCAGTACTTC.

This chain joins TRBV6-5 and TRBJ2-5, with TRBD1 as a possible D gene (6 bases). The J call may not be correct, given that the DNA end is closer to TRBJ2-7. The CDR3 runs to 15 residues. Germline CDR1 reads MNHEY; CDR2 reads SVGAGI. CDR3 protein: CASSSPGTSLYEQYF. Here the CDR3 DNA reads TGTGCCAGCAGTTCCCCCGGGACATCACTCTACGAGCAGTACTTC.

The rearrangement uses TRBV7-2 and TRBJ2-7; unclear D gene. Trimming stripped 5 bases from V and 0 bases from J, with 11 bases between. The V gene's germline CDR1 is SGHTA and CDR2 FQGNSA. The CDR3 totals 14 residues. In DNA, the CDR3 is TGTGCCAGCAGCCCCGCAGGAAGCTCCTACGAGCAGTACTTC. This encodes CASSPAGSSYEQYF.

CDR3 in DNA: TGTGCCAGCACATCGGACAGGCTGAATCAGCCCCAGCATTTT. This encodes CASTSDRLNQPQHF. The chain is built from TRBV28 and TRBJ1-5; 7 nucleotides agree with TRBD1. V shed 7 bases, J shed 4 bases, and the junction held 7 bases outside the gene matches. From germline, CDR1 is MDHEN and CDR2 SYDVKM. The CDR3 totals 14 residues. Full variable domain (rest looked up from reference TRBV28 and TRBJ1-5): DVKVTQSSRYLVKRTGEKVFLECVQDMDHENMFWYRQDPGLGLRLIYFSYDVKMKEKGDIPEGYSVSREKKERFSLILESASTNQTSMYLCASTSDRLNQPQHFGDGTRLSIL.

The chain uses TRBV7-6 and TRBJ2-3; 9 bases align to TRBD2. V lost 2 bases to trimming and J lost 0 bases; unmatched junction nucleotides: 0. This CDR3 is 15 amino acids long. The germline CDR1 and CDR2 sequences are SGHVS and FNYEAQ. CDR3 DNA sequence: TGTGCCAGCAGCTTACTAGCGGGGAGCACAGATACGCAGTATTTT. The encoded protein is CASSLLAGSTDTQYF. The full variable domain, its missing parts supplied by reference TRBV7-6 and TRBJ2-3, is GAGVSQSPRYKVTKRGQDVALRCDPISGHVSLYWYRQALGQGPEFLTYFNYEAQQDKSGLPNDRFSAERPEGSISTLTIQRTEQRDSAMYRCASSLLAGSTDTQYFGPGTRLTVL.

The genes are TRBV7-2 and TRBJ1-1, with 12 positions matching TRBD1. Germline-derived CDR1 and CDR2 are SGHTA and FQGNSA. Trimming removed 5 bases from V and 11 bases from J; junction bases left unmatched: 6. The CDR3 extends over 13 amino acids. The CDR3 region is CASSPRDRGLAFF. CDR3 bases: TGTGCCAGCAGCCCCCGGGACAGGGGGCTTGCTTTCTTT.

The rearrangement links TRBV11-2 to TRBJ1-2; D is ambiguous. The ends were cut back, 5 bases at V and 8 bases at J, with 15 bases in the middle. The CDR3 extends over 13 amino acids. CDR1 and CDR2 (germline): SGHAT, FQNNGV. DNA of the CDR3: TGTGCCAGCAGCCCTACCGGGGATGGGGGCTACACCTTC. Translating gives CASSPTGDGGYTF.

This chain connects TRBV11-1 to TRBJ1-2; D is unclear. Germline V gives CDR1 SGHAT, CDR2 FQDESV (reference sequence). This CDR3 is 12 amino acids long. V lost 4 bases to trimming and J lost 5 bases, with 8 bases between them. The CDR3 DNA follows: TGTGCCAGCAGCTCTAATGAGTATGGCTACACCTTC. This encodes CASSSNEYGYTF.

This sequence joins TRBV28 and TRBJ1-1, with D possibly matching TRBD1 (5 bases). The V gene's germline CDR1 is MDHEN and CDR2 SYDVKM. CDR3 length equals 11 residues. V lost 6 bases and J lost 7, with 9 bases in between. The CDR3 loop reads CASRPQGEAFF. In nucleotides, the CDR3 is TGTGCCAGCAGACCGCAGGGTGAAGCTTTCTTT.

The chain links TRBV4-2 to TRBJ2-1; 11 bases match TRBD1. The CDR3 is 15 residues long. V lost 1 base and J lost 6; bases outside the gene matches: 2. Germline lookup yields CDR1 LGHNA and CDR2 YNFKEQ. CDR3 coding DNA: TGTGCCAGCAGCCAAGTGGGGACAGGGGGCAATGAGCAGTTCTTC. It specifies CASSQVGTGGNEQFF.

The rearrangement uses TRBV7-3 and TRBJ2-5; unclear D gene. Looked up from germline, CDR1 is SGHTA and CDR2 is FQGTGA. The CDR3 extends over 14 amino acids. Trimming removed 5 bases from V and 4 bases from J, with 14 bases in between. The CDR3 nucleotides read TGTGCCAGCAGCCGAGCCGGGTCGGGAGAGACCCAGTACTTC. It translates to CASSRAGSGETQYF.

This chain joins TRBV2 and TRBJ2-1; 9 bases align to TRBD2. The CDR3 consists of 14 residues. V gave up 4 bases and J gave up 10 bases; unmatched junction bases: 8. Germline V gives CDR1 SNHLY, CDR2 FYNNEI. CDR3 nucleotides: TGTGCCAGCAGTGGGATTAGCGGGGGAGGCGAGCAGTTCTTC. Translating gives CASSGISGGGEQFF.

This sequence joins TRBV4-1 and TRBJ2-1, with no clear D. The ends were cut back, 1 base at V and 1 base at J, with 8 bases in the middle. CDR3 length: 15 residues. Per the germline V gene, CDR1 is MGHRA and CDR2 is YSYEKL. The CDR3 nucleotides read TGCGCCAGCAGCCAAGTCCAGGCTTCCTACAATGAGCAGTTCTTC. This sequence encodes CASSQVQASYNEQFF.

This clone was found a few times. V is TRBV5-1 and J is TRBJ1-3; the D gene is possibly TRBD1 (6 bases). This CDR3 contains 14 residues. The germline CDR1 and CDR2 sequences are SGHRS and YFSETQ. V was shortened by 4 bases and J by 0 bases, with 8 bases between the two germline ends. CDR3: CASSQDSSGNTIYF. CDR3 nucleotides: TGCGCCAGCAGCCAGGACAGCTCTGGAAACACCATATATTTT.

The chain carries TRBV7-2 and TRBJ2-7; a weak D match, TRBD1 (5 bases). Deletions cut 3 bases from V and 4 bases from J, with 13 bases between. In germline, CDR1 is SGHTA, CDR2 FQGNSA. The CDR3 runs 14 residues. DNA for the CDR3: TGTGCCAGCAGCTTGGTCCCAGGGATGTACGAGCAGTACTTC. This codes for CASSLVPGMYEQYF.

The chain recombines TRBV5-5 with TRBJ2-1; the D gene is possibly TRBD1 (6 bases). Per germline, CDR1 SGHKS and CDR2 YYEKEE (reference sequence). CDR3 size: 18 residues. V lost 2 bases and J lost 2, with 20 bases in between. The CDR3: CASSFTPSQGRAYNEQFF. CDR3 DNA: TGTGCCAGCAGCTTTACTCCGTCACAGGGTAGGGCCTACAATGAGCAGTTCTTC.

The gene calls are TRBV7-9 and TRBJ2-5; TRBD2 matches at 10 bases. The J call may be incorrect, as the DNA end agrees better with TRBJ2-7. The V gene's germline CDR1 is SEHNR and CDR2 FQNEAQ (reference sequence). This CDR3 is 14 amino acids long. CDR3 residues: CASSLSGGVDEQYF. In nucleotides, the CDR3 is TGTGCCAGCAGCTTGAGCGGGGGGGTGGACGAGCAGTACTTC.

The V call is TRBV12-5, the J call TRBJ1-1, with D maybe TRBD1 (5 bases). The germline V gene has CDR1 LGHNT and CDR2 FRNRAP. The CDR3 consists of 14 residues. V gave up 4 bases and J gave up 5 bases, with 14 bases separating them. The CDR3: CASGSLAEGTEAFF. The CDR3 bases are TGTGCTAGTGGTTCCCTAGCGGAGGGGACTGAAGCTTTCTTT. The whole variable domain, remainder taken from reference TRBV12-5 and TRBJ1-1, is DARVTQTPRHKVTEMGQEVTMRCQPILGHNTVFWYRQTMMQGLELLAYFRNRAPLDDSGMPKDRFSAEMPDATLATLKIQPSEPRDSAVYFCASGSLAEGTEAFFGQGTRLTVV.

V gene TRBV11-2 combines with J gene TRBJ2-4; no clear D gene. This CDR3 has 12 amino acids. V was clipped by 6 bases and J by 6 bases, with 9 bases between them. The germline V gene has CDR1 SGHAT and CDR2 FQNNGV. DNA for the CDR3: TGTGCCAGCAGTTTGGGCCCAAACATTCAGTACTTC. Protein: CASSLGPNIQYF.

The chain employs TRBV7-6 and TRBJ2-5; TRBD2 matches 8 bases. The DNA end favors TRBJ2-7, so the J call may be wrong. Looked up from germline, CDR1 is SGHVS and CDR2 is FNYEAQ. This CDR3 contains 15 residues. This CDR3 is CASSVGTGGRYEQYF. Written as DNA, the CDR3 is TGTGCCAGCAGCGTAGGAACGGGAGGGCGGTACGAGCAGTACTTC.

In its sample, this clone was seen a few times. The chain links TRBV9 to TRBJ1-2; D gene uncertain. The CDR3 loop spans 15 amino acids. Trimming left V 0 bases short and J 0 bases short, with 9 bases between. Germline CDR1 and CDR2: SGDLS and YYNGEE. The chain's CDR3 is CASSVGGVANYGYTF. The CDR3 DNA reads as TGTGCCAGCAGCGTAGGAGGCGTAGCTAACTATGGCTACACCTTC. The full variable domain, in which reference TRBV9 and TRBJ1-2 provide the parts outside the CDR3, is DSGVTQTPKHLITATGQRVTLRCSPRSGDLSVYWYQQSLDQGLQFLIQYYNGEERAKGNILERFSAQQFPDLHSELNLSSLELGDSALYFCASSVGGVANYGYTFGSGTRLTVV.